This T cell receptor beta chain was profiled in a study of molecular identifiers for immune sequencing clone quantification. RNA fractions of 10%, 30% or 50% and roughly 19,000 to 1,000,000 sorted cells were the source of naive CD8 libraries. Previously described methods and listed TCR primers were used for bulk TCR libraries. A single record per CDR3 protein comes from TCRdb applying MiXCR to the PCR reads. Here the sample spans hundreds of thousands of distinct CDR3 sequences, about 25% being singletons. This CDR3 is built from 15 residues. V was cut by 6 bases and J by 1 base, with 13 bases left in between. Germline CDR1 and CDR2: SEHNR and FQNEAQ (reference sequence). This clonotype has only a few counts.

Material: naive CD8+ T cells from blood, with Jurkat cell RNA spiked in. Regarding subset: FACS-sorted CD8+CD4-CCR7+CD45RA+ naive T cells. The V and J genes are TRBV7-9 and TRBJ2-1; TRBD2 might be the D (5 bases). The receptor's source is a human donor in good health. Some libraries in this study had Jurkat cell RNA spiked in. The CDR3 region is CASSDSEISYNEQFF. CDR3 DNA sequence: TGTGCCAGCAGTGATAGCGAGATATCCTACAATGAGCAGTTCTTC.